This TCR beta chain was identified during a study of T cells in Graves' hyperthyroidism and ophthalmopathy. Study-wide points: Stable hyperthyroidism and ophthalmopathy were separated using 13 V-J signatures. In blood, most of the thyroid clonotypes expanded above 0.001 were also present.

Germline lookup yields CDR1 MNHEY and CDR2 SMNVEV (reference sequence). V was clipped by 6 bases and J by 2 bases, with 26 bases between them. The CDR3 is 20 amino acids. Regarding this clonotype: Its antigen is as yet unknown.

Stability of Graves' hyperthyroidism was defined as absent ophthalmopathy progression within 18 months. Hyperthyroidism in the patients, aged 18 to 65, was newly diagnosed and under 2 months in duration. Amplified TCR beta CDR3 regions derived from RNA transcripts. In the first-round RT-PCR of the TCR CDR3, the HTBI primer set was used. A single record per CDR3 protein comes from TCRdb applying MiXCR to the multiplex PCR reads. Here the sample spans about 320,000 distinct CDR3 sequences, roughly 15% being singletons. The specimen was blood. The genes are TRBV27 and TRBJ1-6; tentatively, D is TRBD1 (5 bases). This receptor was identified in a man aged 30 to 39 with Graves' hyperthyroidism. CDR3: CASRTESPAPGQAYNSPLHF. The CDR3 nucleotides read TGTGCCAGCAGGACGGAATCTCCGGCGCCAGGGCAGGCCTATAATTCACCCCTCCACTTT.